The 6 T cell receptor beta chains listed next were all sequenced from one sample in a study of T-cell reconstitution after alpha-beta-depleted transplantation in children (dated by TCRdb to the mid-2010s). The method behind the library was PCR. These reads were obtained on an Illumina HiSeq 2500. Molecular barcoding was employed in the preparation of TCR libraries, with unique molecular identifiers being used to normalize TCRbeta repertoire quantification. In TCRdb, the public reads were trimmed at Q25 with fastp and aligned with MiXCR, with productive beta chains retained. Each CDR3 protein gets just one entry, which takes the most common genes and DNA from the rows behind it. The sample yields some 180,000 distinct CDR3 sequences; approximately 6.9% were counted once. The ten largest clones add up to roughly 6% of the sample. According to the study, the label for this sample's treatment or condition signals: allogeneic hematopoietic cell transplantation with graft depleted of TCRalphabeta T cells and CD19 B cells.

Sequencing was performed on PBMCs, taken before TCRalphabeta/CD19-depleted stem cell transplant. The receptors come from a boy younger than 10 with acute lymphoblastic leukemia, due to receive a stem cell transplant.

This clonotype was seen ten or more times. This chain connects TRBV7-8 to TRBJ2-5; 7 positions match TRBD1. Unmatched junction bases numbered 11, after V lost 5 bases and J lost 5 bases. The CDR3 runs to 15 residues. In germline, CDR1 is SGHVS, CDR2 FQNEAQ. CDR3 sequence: CASSRSGGSGETQYF. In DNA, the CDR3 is TGTGCCAGCAGCCGATCAGGGGGAAGTGGGGAGACCCAGTACTTC.

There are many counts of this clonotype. The CDR3 DNA reads TGTGCCAGCAGCCCCTCACCCCTTCACCTCAGGGGACTAGCTGACGATGAGCAGTTCTTC. Its protein is CASSPSPLHLRGLADDEQFF. The V gene is TRBV7-2, the J gene TRBJ2-1, with TRBD2 matching over 9 bases. V lost 5 bases, J lost 8 bases, and 25 bases stayed unmatched. The CDR3 is made up of 20 amino acids. The V gene's germline CDR1 is SGHTA and CDR2 FQGNSA.

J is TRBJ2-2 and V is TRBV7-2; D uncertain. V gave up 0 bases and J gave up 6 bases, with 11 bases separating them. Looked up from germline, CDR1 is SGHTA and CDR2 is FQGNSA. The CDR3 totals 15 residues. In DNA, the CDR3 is TGTGCCAGCAGCTTAGCTTCTTCCAATTCCGGGGAGCTGTTTTTT. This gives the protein CASSLASSNSGELFF.

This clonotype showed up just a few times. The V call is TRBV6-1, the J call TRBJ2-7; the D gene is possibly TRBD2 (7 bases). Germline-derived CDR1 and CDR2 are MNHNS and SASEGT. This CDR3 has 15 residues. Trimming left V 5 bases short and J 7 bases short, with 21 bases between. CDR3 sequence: CASSTGLSGDSEQYF. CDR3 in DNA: TGTGCCAGCAGTACAGGGCTCAGCGGGGATAGTGAGCAGTACTTC.

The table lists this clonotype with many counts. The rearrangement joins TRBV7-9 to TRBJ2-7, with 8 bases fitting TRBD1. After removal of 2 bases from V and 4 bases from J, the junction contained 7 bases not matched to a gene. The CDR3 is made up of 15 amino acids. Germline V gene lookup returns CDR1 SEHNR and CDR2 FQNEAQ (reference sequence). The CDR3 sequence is CASSLTETGAYEQYF. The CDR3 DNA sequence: TGTGCCAGCAGCTTAACTGAGACAGGGGCATACGAGCAGTACTTC.

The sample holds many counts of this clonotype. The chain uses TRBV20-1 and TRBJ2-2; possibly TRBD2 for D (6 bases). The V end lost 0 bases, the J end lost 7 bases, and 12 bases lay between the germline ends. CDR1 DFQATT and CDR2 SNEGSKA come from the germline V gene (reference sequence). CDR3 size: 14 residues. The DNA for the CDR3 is TGCAGTGCTAGAGATTCGCAGGGAGGCGGGGAGCTGTTTTTT. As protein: CSARDSQGGGELFF.